This T cell receptor (beta chain) was sequenced in a study of shared clonotypes between healthy human individuals. Study background: For every donor, three CD4 naive, three CD4 memory, two CD8 naive and one CD8 memory plates were used. Overall study results and limits: For naive CD4 cells, roughly 5% of clonotypes were shared across a handful of donors. Generation probabilities of non-shared clonotypes were lower (relative to those shared by all four donors). Blood was the sole source, and tissue repertoires probably differ.

Germline V lookup: CDR1 SGDLS, CDR2 YYNGEE. Trimming took 3 bases from V and 5 from J, leaving 20 bases between them. The CDR3 runs 16 residues. Points on this clone: Its antigen is not identified.

The naive CD8 subset, CD45RO-negative cells positively selected for CCR7, excluded terminally differentiated effector memory CD45RA+ cells. TCRdb's copy holds only in-frame clones and misses some; the assay was immunoSEQ multiplex PCR. Of roughly 770,000 clones listed, about 96% are singletons. Sequencing input: naive CD8+ T cells sorted from blood. The chain uses TRBV9 and TRBJ2-5, with a tentative D call TRBD1 (6 bases). This receptor was taken from a man aged 30 to 45 in good health. In DNA, the CDR3 is TGTGCCAGCAGCGCCTCCCTCGACAGGCACGAGGAGACCCAGTACTTC. Translated: CASSASLDRHEETQYF.